The 10 T cell receptor beta chains below come from one sample, sequenced in a study of cytomegalovirus exposure and HLA in healthy donors. The PCR made use of 60 Vbeta and 13 Jbeta primers. Libraries were prepared by immunoSEQ multiplex PCR; TCRdb keeps only in-frame clonotypes and omits some of them. The data hold approximately 90,000 clones, with over 60% observed a single time. The sequencing sample was made of PBMCs. The receptors derive from a man aged 25-40 years in good health and CMV-seronegative.

This clone was found a few times. The V and J genes are TRBV7-9 and TRBJ1-4; maybe TRBD1 (6 bases). Trimming left V 5 bases short and J 7 bases short, with 14 bases between. The length of the CDR3 is 14 residues. Germline V gene lookup returns CDR1 SEHNR and CDR2 FQNEAQ (reference sequence). DNA of the CDR3: TGTGCCAGCAGCATCAGGGGTGAAGGTGAAAAACTGTTTTTT. This translates into CASSIRGEGEKLFF.

In its sample, this clone was seen once. V usage is TRBV28 and J usage is TRBJ1-2; 7 positions agree with TRBD1. The V and J ends lost 1 base and 7 bases, in that order; junction bases with no gene match: 15. Germline V gene data show CDR1 as MDHEN and CDR2 as SYDVKM. The CDR3 length is 17 residues. For the CDR3, the DNA is TGTGCCAGCAGTTTATCGATTAGGGGGCAGGGAAGGATTGGCTACACCTTC. Translating gives CASSLSIRGQGRIGYTF.

The genes are TRBV7-8 and TRBJ1-6; D unclear. In germline, CDR1 is SGHVS, CDR2 FQNEAQ. This CDR3 is built from 16 residues. Trimming stripped 5 bases from V and 0 bases from J, with 11 bases between. The CDR3 here is CASSPGKTSYNSPLHF. The DNA of the CDR3 is TGTGCCAGCAGCCCGGGGAAAACCTCCTATAATTCACCCCTCCACTTT.

The J gene is TRBJ2-7, the V gene TRBV19, with D possibly TRBD1 on 6 matching bases. The CDR3 sequence is 15 residues long. The V end lost 3 bases, the J end lost 6 bases, and 18 bases lay between the germline ends. CDR1 is LNHDA and CDR2 is SQIVND in the germline V gene (reference sequence). The CDR3 loop is CASSISTGSLAEQYF. The CDR3 coding sequence is TGTGCCAGTAGTATCTCGACAGGATCCTTAGCCGAGCAGTACTTC.

The rearrangement links TRBV9 to TRBJ2-3, with TRBD2 matching 7 bases. CDR1 and CDR2 (germline): SGDLS, YYNGEE. Losses at the gene ends were 1 base for V and 5 bases for J; bases not matched to a gene: 10. This CDR3 is built from 16 residues. CDR3 sequence reads: CASSVREGRGIDTQYF. The CDR3 nucleotides read TGTGCCAGCAGCGTAAGGGAGGGCAGAGGAATAGATACGCAGTATTTT.

This chain uses TRBV29-1 with TRBJ1-2; 8 positions match TRBD1. This CDR3 has 13 residues. Per the germline V gene, CDR1 is SQVTM and CDR2 is ANQGSEA. V gave up 2 bases and J gave up 6 bases; unmatched junction bases: 5. CDR3 sequence reads: CSVEPGGKDGYTF. The CDR3 coding sequence is TGCAGCGTTGAACCAGGGGGCAAGGATGGCTACACCTTC.

This clone is medium-sized within its sample. The J gene is TRBJ1-1, the V gene TRBV6-1; a weak D match, TRBD1 (6 bases). V dropped 5 bases and J dropped 5 bases, with 12 bases sitting between them. CDR1 MNHNS and CDR2 SASEGT come from the germline V gene. This CDR3 has 13 amino acids. The CDR3 loop is CASSRGGMTEAFF. The CDR3 DNA reads TGTGCCAGCAGTAGGGGGGGTATGACTGAAGCTTTCTTT.

This chain uses TRBV19 with TRBJ2-1, with 8 bases lining up with TRBD2. J gave up 4 bases and V 5 bases, and 10 bases lay outside the gene matches. Germline V CDR1 and CDR2: LNHDA, SQIVND (reference sequence). This CDR3 is 16 amino acids long. CDR3: CASSLSFSGNYNEQFF. In nucleotides, the CDR3 is TGTGCCAGTAGTCTATCTTTTAGCGGGAATTACAATGAGCAGTTCTTC.

The chain carries TRBV7-2 and TRBJ1-1; tentative D call: TRBD1 (5 bases). The CDR3 loop spans 13 amino acids. Looked up from germline, CDR1 is SGHTA and CDR2 is FQGNSA. The V end was cut by 4 bases, the J end by 9 bases, with 15 bases between. The CDR3 DNA follows: TGTGCCAGCAGCTCGGTGGGGGGGTTGAAAGCTTTCTTT. As protein: CASSSVGGLKAFF.

The CDR3 nucleotides read TGCGCCAGCACCGGAGAGGGAAACACCATATATTTT. It yields the protein CASTGEGNTIYF. The J gene is TRBJ1-3, the V gene TRBV10-2; D is unclear. This CDR3 has 12 residues. V was pared by 7 bases and J by 4 bases, with 8 bases between. Germline CDR1 reads WSHSY; CDR2 reads SAAADI.